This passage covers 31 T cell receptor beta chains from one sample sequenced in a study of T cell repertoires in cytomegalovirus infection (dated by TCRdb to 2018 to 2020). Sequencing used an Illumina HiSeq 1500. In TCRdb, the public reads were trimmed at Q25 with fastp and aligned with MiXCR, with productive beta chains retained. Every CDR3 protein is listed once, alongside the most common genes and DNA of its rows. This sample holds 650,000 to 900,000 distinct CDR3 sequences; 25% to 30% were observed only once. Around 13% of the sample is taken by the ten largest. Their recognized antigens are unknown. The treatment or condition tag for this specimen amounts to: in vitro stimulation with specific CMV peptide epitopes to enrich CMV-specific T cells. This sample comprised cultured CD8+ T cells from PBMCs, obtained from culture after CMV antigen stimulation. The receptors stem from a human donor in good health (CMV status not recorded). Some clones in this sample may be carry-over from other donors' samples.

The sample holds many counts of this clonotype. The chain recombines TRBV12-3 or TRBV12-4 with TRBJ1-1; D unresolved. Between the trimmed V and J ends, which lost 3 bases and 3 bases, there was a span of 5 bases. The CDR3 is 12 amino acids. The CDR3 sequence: CASSFGDTEAFF. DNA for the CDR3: TGTGCCAGCAGTTTTGGGGACACTGAAGCTTTCTTT.

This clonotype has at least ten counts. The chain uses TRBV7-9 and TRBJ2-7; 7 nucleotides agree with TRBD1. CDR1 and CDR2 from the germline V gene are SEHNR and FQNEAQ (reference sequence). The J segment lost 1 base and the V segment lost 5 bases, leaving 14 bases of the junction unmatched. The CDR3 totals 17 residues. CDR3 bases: TGTGCCAGCAGCCCATCGACAGGGCTGGCTTCATCCTACGAGCAGTACGTC. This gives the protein CASSPSTGLASSYEQYV.

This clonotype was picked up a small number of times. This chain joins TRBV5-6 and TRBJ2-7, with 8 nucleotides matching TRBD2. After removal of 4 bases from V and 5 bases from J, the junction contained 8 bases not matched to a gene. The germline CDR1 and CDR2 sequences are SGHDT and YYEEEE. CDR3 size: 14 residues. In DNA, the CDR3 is TGTGCCAGCAGCCCCGGGAGGGTCCGGGACGAGCAGTACTTC. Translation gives CASSPGRVRDEQYF. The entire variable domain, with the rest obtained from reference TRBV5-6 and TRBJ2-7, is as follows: DAGVTQSPTHLIKTRGQQVTLRCSPKSGHDTVSWYQQALGQGPQFIFQYYEEEERQRGNFPDRFSGHQFPNYSSELNVNALLLGDSALYLCASSPGRVRDEQYFGPGTRLTVT.

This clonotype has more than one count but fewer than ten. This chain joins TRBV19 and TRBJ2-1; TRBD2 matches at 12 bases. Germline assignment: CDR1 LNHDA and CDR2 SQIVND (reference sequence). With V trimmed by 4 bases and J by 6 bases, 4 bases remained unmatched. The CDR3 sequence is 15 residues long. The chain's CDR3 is CASSTSGGAGNEQFF. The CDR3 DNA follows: TGTGCCAGTAGTACTAGCGGGGGGGCCGGCAATGAGCAGTTCTTC. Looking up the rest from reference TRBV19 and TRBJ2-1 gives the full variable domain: DGGITQSPKYLFRKEGQNVTLSCEQNLNHDAMYWYRQDPGQGLRLIYYSQIVNDFQKGDIAEGYSVSREKKESFPLTVTSAQKNPTAFYLCASSTSGGAGNEQFFGPGTRLTVL.

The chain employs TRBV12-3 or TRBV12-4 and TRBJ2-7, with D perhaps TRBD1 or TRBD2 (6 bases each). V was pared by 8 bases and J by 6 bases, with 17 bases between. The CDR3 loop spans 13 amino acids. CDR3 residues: CASCQLGGGEQYF. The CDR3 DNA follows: TGTGCCAGCTGCCAGCTGGGGGGCGGCGAGCAGTACTTC.

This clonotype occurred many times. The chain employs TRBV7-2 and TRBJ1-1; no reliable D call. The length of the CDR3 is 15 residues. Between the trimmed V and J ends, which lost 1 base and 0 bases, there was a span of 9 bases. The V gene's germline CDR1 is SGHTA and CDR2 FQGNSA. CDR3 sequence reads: CASSLDDYMNTEAFF. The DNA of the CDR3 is TGTGCCAGCAGCTTAGATGACTACATGAACACTGAAGCTTTCTTT.

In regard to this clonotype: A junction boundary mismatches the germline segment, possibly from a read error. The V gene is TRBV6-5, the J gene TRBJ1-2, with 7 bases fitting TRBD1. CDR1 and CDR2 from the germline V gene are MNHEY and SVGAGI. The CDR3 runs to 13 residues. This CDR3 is CASRYGTDYGYTF. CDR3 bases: TGTGCCAGCAGATACGGGACAGACTATGGTTACACCTTC.

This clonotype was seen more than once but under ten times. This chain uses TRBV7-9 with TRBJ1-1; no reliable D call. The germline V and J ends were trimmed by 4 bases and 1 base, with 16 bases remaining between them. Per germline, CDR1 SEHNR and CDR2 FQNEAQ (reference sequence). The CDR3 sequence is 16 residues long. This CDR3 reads CASSYLREGWNTEAFF. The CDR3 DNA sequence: TGTGCCAGCAGCTATCTTAGGGAGGGATGGAACACTGAAGCTTTCTTT.

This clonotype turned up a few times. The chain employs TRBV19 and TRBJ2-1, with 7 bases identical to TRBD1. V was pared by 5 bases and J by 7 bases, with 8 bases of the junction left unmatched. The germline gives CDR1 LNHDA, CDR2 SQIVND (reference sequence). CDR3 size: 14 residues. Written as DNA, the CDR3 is TGTGCCAGTAGTCGACAGGGAACCGTAAATGAGCAGTTCTTC. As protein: CASSRQGTVNEQFF.

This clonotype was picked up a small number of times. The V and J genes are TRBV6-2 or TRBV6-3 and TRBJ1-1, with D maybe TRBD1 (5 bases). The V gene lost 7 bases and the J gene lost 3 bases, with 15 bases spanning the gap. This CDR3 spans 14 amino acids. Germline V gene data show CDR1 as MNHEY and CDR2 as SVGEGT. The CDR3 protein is CASKRGWDDTEAFF. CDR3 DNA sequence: TGTGCCAGCAAAAGGGGATGGGACGACACTGAAGCTTTCTTT.

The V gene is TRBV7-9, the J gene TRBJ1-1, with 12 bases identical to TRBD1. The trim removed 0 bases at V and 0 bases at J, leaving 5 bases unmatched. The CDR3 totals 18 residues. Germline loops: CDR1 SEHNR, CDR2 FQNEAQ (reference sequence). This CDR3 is CASSLALGTGGMNTEAFF. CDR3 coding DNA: TGTGCCAGCAGCTTAGCGCTGGGGACAGGGGGCATGAACACTGAAGCTTTCTTT.

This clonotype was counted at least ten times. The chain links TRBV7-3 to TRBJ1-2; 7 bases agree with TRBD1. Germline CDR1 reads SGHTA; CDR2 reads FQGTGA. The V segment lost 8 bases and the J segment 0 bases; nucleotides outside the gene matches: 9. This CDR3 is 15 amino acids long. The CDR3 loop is CASAQTGTANYGYTF. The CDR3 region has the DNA TGTGCCAGCGCACAGACTGGGACAGCTAACTATGGCTACACCTTC.

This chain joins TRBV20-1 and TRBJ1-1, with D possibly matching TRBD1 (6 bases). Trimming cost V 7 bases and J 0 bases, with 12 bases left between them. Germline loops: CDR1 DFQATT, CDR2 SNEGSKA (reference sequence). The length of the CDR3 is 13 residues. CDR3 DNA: TGCAGTGGACCGGGACACATGAACACTGAAGCTTTCTTT. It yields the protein CSGPGHMNTEAFF.

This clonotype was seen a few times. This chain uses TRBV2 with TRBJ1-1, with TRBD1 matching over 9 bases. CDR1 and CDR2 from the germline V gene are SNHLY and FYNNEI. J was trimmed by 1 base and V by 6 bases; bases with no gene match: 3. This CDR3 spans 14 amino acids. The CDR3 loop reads CASRDRGPNTEAFF. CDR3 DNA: TGTGCCAGCAGGGACAGGGGCCCGAACACTGAAGCTTTCTTT.

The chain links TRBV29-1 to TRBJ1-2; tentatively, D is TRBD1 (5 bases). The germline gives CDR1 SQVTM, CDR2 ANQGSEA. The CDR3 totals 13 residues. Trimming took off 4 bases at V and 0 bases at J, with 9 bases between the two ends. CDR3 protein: CSVADRTNYGYTF. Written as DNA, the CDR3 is TGCAGCGTTGCCGACAGAACTAACTATGGCTACACCTTC.

This CDR3 is CASSQDPPSGGVYEQYF. CDR3 nucleotide sequence: TGTGCCAGCAGCCAAGATCCCCCTAGCGGGGGAGTTTACGAGCAGTACTTC. This rearrangement joins TRBV4-2 to TRBJ2-7; 10 nucleotides line up with TRBD2. Germline V gene data show CDR1 as LGHNA and CDR2 as YNFKEQ. The CDR3 is made up of 17 amino acids. J gave up 4 bases and V 0 bases, and 9 bases lay outside the gene matches.

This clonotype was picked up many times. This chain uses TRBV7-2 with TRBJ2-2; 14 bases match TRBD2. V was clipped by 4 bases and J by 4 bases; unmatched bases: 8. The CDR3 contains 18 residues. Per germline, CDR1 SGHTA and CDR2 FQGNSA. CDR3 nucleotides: TGTGCCAGCAGCTCACCGACTAGCGGGGGGGCTGTCACCGGGGAGCTGTTTTTT. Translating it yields CASSSPTSGGAVTGELFF.

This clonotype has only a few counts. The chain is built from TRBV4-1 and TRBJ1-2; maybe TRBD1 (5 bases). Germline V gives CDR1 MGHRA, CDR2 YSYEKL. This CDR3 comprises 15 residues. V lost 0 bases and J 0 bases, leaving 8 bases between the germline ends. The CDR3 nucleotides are TGCGCCAGCAGCCAAGATCGGGGACCTAACTATGGCTACACCTTC. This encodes CASSQDRGPNYGYTF.

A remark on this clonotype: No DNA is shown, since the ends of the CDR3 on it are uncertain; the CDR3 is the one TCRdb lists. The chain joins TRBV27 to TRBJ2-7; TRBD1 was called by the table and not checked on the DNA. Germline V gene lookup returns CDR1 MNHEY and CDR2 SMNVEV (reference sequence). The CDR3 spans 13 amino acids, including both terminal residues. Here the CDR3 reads CASSRAGPYEQYV.

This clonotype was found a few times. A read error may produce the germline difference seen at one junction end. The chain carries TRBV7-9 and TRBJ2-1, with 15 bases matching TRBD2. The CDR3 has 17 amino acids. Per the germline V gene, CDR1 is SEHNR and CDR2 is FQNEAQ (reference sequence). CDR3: CASSLGTSGGIYNEQFF. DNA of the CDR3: TGTGCCAGCAGTTTAGGGACTAGCGGGGGGATCTACAATGAGCAGTTCTTC.

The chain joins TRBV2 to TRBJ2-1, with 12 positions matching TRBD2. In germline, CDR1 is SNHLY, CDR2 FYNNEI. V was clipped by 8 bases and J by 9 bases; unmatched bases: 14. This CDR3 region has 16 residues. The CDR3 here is CASPLLAGGGAAEQFF. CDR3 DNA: TGTGCCAGCCCTCTACTAGCGGGGGGAGGTGCGGCTGAGCAGTTCTTC.

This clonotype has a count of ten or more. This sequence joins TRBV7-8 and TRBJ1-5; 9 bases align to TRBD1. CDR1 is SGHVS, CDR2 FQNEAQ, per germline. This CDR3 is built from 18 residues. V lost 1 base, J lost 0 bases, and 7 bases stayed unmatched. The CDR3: CASSLGMTGGFSNQPQHF. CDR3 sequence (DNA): TGTGCCAGCAGCTTAGGGATGACAGGGGGGTTTAGCAATCAGCCCCAGCATTTT.

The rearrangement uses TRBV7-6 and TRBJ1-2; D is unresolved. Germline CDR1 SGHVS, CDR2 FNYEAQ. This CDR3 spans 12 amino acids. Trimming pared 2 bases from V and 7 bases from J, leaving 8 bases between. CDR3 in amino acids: CASSLNVFGYTF. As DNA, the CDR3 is TGTGCCAGCAGCTTAAATGTGTTTGGCTACACCTTC.

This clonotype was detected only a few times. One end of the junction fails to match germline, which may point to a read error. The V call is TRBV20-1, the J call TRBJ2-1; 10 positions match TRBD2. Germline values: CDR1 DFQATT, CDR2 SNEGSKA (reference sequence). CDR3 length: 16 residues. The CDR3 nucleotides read TGCAGTGCTAGAGCAAGCGGGACTAGCGTCTACGATGAGCAGTTCTTC. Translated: CSARASGTSVYDEQFF.

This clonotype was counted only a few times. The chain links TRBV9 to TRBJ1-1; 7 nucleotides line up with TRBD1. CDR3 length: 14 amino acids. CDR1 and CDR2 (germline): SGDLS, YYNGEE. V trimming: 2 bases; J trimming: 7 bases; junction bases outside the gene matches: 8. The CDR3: CASSVSRQGREAFF. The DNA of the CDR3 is TGTGCCAGCAGCGTGTCTCGACAGGGACGTGAAGCTTTCTTT.

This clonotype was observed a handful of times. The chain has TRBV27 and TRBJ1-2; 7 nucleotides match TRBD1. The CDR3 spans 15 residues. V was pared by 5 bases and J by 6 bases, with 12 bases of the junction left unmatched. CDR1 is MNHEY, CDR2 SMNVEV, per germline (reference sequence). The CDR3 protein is CASSHSTGKVDGYTF. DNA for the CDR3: TGTGCCAGCAGTCATTCGACAGGGAAGGTTGATGGCTACACCTTC.

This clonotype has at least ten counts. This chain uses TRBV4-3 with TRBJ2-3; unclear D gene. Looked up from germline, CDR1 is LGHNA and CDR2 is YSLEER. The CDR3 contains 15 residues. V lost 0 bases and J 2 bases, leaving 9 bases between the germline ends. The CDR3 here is CASSQDGGSTDTQYF. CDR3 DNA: TGCGCCAGCAGCCAAGACGGTGGATCCACAGATACGCAGTATTTT.

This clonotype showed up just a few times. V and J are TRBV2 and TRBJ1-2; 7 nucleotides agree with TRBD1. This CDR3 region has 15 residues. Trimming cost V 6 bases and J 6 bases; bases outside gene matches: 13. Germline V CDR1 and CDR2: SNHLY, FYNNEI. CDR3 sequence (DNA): TGTGCCAGCAGCGTTCCGACAGGGAGTATCAATGGCTACACCTTC. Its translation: CASSVPTGSINGYTF.

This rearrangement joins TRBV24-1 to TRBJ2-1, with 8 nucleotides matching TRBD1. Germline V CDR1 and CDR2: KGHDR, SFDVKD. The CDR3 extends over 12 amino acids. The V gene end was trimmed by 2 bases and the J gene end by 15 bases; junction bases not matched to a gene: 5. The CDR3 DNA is TGTGCCACCAGTGATTCGACAGGGGTACGGTTCTTC. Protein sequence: CATSDSTGVRFF.

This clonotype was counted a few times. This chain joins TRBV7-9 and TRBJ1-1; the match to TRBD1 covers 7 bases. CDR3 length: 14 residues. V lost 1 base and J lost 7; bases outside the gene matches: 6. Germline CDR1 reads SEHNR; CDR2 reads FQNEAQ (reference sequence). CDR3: CASSLGGGGSEAFF. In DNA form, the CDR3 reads TGTGCCAGCAGCTTAGGAGGGGGCGGGAGTGAAGCTTTCTTT.

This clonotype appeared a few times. The CDR3 DNA is TGTGCCAGCAGTTCCATCTCGTGGAGGGGAGAGGGCAATGAGCAGTTCTTC. Its translation: CASSSISWRGEGNEQFF. V gene TRBV28 combines with J gene TRBJ2-1; D perhaps matches TRBD2 (6 bases). The CDR3 length is 17 residues. The V gene's germline CDR1 is MDHEN and CDR2 SYDVKM. The V end lost 4 bases, the J end lost 6 bases, and 22 bases lay between the germline ends.